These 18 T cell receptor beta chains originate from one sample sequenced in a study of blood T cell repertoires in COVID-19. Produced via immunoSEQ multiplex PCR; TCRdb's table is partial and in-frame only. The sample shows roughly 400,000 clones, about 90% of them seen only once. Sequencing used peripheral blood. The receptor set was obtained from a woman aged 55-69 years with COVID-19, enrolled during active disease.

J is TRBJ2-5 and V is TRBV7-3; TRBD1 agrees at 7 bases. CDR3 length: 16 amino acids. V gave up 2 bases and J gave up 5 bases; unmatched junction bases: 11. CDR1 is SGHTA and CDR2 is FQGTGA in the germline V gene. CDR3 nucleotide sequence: TGTGCCAGCAGCTTAGCTCCTCCGGGACAGAGGGAGACCCAGTACTTC. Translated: CASSLAPPGQRETQYF.

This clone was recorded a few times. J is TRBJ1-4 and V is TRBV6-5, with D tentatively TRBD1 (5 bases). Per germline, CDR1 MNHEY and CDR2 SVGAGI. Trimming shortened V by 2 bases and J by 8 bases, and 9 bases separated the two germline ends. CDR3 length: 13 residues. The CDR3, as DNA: TGTGCCAGCAGTTACAACAGGAACGAAAAACTGTTTTTT. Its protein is CASSYNRNEKLFF.

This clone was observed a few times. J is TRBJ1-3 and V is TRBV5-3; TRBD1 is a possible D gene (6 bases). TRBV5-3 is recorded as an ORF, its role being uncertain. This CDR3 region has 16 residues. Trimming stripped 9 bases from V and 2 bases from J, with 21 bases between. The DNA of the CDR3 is TGTGCCACCTCACCTGCCCAGGGGTTCACTGGAAACACCATATATTTT. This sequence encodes CATSPAQGFTGNTIYF.

CDR3 residues: CASSYEQGGRNTIYF. In nucleotides, the CDR3 is TGTGCCAGCAGCTACGAACAGGGTGGGCGAAACACCATATATTTT. V and J are TRBV5-8 and TRBJ1-3; D may be TRBD1 (6 bases). The V gene lost 3 bases and the J gene lost 5 bases, with 15 bases spanning the gap. Germline assignment: CDR1 SGHTS and CDR2 YDEGEE. The CDR3 totals 15 residues.

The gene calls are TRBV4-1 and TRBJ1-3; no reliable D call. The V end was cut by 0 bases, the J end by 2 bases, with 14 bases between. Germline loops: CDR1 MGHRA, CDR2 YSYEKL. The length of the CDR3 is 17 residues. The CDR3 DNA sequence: TGCGCCAGCAGCCAAGATCTCTACAGTGTGGCTGGAAACACCATATATTTT. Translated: CASSQDLYSVAGNTIYF.

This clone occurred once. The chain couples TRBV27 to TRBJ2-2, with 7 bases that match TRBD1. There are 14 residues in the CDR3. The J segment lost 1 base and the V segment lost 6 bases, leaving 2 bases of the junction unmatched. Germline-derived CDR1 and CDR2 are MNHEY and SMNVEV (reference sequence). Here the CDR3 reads CASRGTVNTGELFF. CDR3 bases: TGTGCCAGCAGGGGGACAGTGAACACCGGGGAGCTGTTTTTT.

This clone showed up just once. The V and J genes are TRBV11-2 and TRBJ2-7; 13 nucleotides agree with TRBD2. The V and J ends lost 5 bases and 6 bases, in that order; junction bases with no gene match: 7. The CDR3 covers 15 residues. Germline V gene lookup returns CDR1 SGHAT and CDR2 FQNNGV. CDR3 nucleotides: TGTGCCAGCAGCCGCGGGACTAGCGGGGTACGCGAGCAGTACTTC. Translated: CASSRGTSGVREQYF.

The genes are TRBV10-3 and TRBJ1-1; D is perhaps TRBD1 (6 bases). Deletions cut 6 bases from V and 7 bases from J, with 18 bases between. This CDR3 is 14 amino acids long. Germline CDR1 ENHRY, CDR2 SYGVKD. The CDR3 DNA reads TGTGCCATCAGCAACAGGGATGTCGGTGGTGAAGCTTTCTTT. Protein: CAISNRDVGGEAFF.

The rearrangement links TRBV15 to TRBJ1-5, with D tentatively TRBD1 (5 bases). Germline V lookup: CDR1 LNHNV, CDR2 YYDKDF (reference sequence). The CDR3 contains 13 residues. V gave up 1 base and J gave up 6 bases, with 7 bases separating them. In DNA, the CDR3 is TGTGCCACCAGCAGAGGGGGGGGTCAGCCCCAGCATTTT. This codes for CATSRGGGQPQHF.

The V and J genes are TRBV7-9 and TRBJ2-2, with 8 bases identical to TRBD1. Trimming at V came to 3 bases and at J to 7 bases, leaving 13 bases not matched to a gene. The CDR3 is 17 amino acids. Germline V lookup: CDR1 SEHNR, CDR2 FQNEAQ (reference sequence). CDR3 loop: CASSFPRGRLGGGELFF. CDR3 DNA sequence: TGTGCCAGCAGCTTTCCCAGGGGGCGCCTAGGTGGCGGGGAGCTGTTTTTT.

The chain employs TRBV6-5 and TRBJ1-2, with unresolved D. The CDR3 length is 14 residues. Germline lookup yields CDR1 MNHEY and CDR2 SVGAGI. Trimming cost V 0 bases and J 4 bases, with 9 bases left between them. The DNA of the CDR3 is TGTGCCAGCAGTTACTCCGCCCGGGGCTATGGCTACACCTTC. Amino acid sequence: CASSYSARGYGYTF.

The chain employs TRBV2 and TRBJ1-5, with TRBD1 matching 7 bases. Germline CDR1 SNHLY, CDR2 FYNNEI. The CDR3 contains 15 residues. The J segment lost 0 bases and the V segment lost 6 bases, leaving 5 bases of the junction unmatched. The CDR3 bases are TGTGCCAGCAGCCTGACAGGGATTAGCAATCAGCCCCAGCATTTT. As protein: CASSLTGISNQPQHF.

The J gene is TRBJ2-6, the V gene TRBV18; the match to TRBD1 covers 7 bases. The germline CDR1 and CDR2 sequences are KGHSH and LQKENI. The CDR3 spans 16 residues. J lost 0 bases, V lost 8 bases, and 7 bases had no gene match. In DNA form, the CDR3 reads TGTGCCAGCAGCCAGGACAGGCACTCTGGGGCCAACGTCCTGACTTTC. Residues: CASSQDRHSGANVLTF.

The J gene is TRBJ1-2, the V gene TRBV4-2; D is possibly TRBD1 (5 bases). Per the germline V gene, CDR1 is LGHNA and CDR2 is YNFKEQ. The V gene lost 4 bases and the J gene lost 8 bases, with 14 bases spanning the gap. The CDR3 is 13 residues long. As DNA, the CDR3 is TGTGCCAGCAGCCCGCGGGGGGTGTGGGGCTACACCTTC. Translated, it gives CASSPRGVWGYTF.

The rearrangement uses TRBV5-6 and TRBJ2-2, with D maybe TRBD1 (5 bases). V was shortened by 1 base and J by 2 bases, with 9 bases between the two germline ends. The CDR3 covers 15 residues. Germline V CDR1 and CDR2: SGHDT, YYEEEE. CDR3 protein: CASSLKGRNTGELFF. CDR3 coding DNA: TGTGCCAGCAGCTTGAAGGGGCGCAACACCGGGGAGCTGTTTTTT. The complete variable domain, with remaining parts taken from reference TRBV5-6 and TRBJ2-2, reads DAGVTQSPTHLIKTRGQQVTLRCSPKSGHDTVSWYQQALGQGPQFIFQYYEEEERQRGNFPDRFSGHQFPNYSSELNVNALLLGDSALYLCASSLKGRNTGELFFGEGSRLTVL.

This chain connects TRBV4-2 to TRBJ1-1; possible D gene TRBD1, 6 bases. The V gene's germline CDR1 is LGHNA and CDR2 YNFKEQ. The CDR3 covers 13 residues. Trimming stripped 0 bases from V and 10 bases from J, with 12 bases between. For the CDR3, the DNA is TGTGCCAGCAGCCAAGATCAGGGGCGCGGAGCTTTCTTT. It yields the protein CASSQDQGRGAFF.

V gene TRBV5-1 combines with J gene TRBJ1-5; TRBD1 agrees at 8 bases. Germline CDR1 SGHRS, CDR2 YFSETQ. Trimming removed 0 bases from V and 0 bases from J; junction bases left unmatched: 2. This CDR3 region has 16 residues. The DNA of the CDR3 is TGCGCCAGCAGCTTGGGGCAGGGGGCTAGCAATCAGCCCCAGCATTTT. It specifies CASSLGQGASNQPQHF.

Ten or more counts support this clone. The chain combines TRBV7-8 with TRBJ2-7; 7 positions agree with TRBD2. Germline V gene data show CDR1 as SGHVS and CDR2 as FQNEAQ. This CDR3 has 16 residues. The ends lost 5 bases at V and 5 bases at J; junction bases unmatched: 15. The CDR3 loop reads CASSPRTGGERHEQYF. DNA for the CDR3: TGTGCCAGCAGCCCTCGTACGGGGGGAGAACGGCACGAGCAGTACTTC.